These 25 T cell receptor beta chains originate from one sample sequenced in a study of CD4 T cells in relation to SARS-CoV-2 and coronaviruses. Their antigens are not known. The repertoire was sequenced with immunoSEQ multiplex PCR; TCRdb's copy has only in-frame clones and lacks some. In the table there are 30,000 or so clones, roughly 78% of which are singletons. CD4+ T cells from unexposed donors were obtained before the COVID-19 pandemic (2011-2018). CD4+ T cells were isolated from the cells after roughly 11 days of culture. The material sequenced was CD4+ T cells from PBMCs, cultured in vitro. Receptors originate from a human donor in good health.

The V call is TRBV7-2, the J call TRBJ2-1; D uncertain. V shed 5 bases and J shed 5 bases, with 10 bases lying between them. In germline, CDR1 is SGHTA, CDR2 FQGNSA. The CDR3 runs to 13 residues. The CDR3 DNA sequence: TGTGCCAGCAGCCCCCGGGCGGACAATGAGCAGTTCTTC. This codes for CASSPRADNEQFF.

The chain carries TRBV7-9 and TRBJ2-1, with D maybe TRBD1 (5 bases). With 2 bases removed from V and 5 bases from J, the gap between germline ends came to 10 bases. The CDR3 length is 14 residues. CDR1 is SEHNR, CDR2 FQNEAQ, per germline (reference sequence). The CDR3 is CASSLSGRDNEQFF. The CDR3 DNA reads TGTGCCAGCAGCTTATCCGGCAGGGACAATGAGCAGTTCTTC.

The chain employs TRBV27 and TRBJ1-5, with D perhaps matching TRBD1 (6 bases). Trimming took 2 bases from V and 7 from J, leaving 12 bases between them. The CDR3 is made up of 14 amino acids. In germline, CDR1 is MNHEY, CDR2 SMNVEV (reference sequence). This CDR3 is CASSLEKRGQPQHF. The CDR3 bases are TGTGCCAGCAGTTTAGAAAAAAGGGGGCAGCCCCAGCATTTT.

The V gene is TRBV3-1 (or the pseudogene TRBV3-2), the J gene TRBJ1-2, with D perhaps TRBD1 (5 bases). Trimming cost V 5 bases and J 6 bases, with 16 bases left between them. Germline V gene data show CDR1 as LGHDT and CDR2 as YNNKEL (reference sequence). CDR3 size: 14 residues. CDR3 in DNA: TGTGCCAGCAGCGCTAAGGCGAGGGGCAATGGCTACACCTTC. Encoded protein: CASSAKARGNGYTF.

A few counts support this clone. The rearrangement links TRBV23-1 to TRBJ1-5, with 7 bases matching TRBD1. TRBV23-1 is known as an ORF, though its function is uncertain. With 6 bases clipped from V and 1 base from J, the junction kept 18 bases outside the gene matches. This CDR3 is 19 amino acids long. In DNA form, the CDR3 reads TGCGCCAGCAGCGCCCACCCAGGAGACAGGGCGCGCAGCAATCAGCCCCAGCATTTT. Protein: CASSAHPGDRARSNQPQHF.

CDR3: CASSQGTVTYEQYF. The CDR3 DNA is TGCGCCAGCAGCCAAGGGACAGTAACCTACGAGCAGTACTTC. V usage is TRBV4-1 and J usage is TRBJ2-7, with a possible D match to TRBD1 (6 bases). The length of the CDR3 is 14 residues. The V end was cut by 1 base, the J end by 2 bases, with 9 bases between. Germline assignment: CDR1 MGHRA and CDR2 YSYEKL.

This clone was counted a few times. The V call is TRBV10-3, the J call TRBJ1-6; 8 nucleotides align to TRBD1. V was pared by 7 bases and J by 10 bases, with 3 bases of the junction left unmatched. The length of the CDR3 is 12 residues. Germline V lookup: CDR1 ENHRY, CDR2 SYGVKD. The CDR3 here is CAIKTGDSPLHF. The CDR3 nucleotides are TGTGCCATCAAGACAGGGGACTCACCCCTCCACTTT.

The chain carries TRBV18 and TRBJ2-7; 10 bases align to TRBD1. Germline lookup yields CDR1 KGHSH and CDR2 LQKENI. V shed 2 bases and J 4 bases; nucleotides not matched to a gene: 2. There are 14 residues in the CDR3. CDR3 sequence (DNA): TGTGCCAGCTCACCAGGGACAGGGGTTTACGAGCAGTACTTC. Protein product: CASSPGTGVYEQYF.

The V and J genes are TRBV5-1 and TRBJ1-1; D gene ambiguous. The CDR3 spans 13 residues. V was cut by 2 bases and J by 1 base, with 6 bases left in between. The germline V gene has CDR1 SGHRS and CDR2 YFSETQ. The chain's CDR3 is CASSFEPNTEAFF. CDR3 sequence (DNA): TGCGCCAGCAGCTTTGAGCCGAACACTGAAGCTTTCTTT.

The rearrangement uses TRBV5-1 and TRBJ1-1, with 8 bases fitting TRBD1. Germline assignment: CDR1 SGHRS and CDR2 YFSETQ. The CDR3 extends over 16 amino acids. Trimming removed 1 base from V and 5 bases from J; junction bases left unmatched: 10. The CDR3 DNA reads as TGCGCCAGCAGCTTGACGGCAGCCAGGGGGCCAACTGAAGCTTTCTTT. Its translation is CASSLTAARGPTEAFF. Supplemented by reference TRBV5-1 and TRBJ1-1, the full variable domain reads KAGVTQTPRYLIKTRGQQVTLSCSPISGHRSVSWYQQTPGQGLQFLFEYFSETQRNKGNFPGRFSGRQFSNSRSEMNVSTLELGDSALYLCASSLTAARGPTEAFFGQGTRLTVV.

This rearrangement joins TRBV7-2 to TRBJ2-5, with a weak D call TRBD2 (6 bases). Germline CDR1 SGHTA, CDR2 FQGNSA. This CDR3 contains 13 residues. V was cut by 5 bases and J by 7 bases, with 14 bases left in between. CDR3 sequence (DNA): TGTGCCAGCAGCCCCGGAGGGCCGGGGACCCAGTACTTC. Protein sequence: CASSPGGPGTQYF.

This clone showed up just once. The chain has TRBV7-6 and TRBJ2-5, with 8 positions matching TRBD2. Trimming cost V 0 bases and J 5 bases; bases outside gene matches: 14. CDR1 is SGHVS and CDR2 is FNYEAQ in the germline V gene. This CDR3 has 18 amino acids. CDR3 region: CASSLARRASGRGETQYF. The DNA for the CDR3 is TGTGCCAGCAGCTTAGCGAGGAGGGCAAGCGGGAGAGGGGAGACCCAGTACTTC.

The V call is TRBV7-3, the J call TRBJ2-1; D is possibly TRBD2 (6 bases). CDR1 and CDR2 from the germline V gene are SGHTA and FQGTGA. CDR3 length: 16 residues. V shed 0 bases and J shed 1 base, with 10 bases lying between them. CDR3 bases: TGTGCCAGCAGCTTAACGGGGAGGAGGTCCTACAATGAGCAGTTCTTC. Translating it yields CASSLTGRRSYNEQFF.

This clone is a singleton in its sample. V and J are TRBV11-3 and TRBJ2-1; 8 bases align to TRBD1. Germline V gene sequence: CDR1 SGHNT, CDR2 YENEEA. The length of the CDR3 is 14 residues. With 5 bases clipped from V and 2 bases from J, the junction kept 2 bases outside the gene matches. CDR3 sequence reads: CASSQGAAYNEQFF. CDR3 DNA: TGTGCCAGCAGCCAGGGGGCTGCCTACAATGAGCAGTTCTTC.

The CDR3 reads CASSMPRLAGGDYNEQFF. The DNA for the CDR3 is TGTGCCAGTAGTATGCCTCGACTAGCGGGAGGTGACTACAATGAGCAGTTCTTC. The rearrangement joins TRBV19 to TRBJ2-1, with 13 bases fitting TRBD2. The germline V gene has CDR1 LNHDA and CDR2 SQIVND (reference sequence). The J segment lost 3 bases and the V segment lost 3 bases, leaving 8 bases of the junction unmatched. This CDR3 comprises 18 residues.

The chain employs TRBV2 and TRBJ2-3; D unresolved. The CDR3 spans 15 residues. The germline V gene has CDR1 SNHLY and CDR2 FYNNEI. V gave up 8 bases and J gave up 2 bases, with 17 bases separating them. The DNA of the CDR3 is TGTGCCAGCGGTCTCGCCGGACGATACACAGATACGCAGTATTTT. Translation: CASGLAGRYTDTQYF. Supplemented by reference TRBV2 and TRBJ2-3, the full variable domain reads EPEVTQTPSHQVTQMGQEVILRCVPISNHLYFYWYRQILGQKVEFLVSFYNNEISEKSEIFDDQFSVERPDGSNFTLKIRSTKLEDSAMYFCASGLAGRYTDTQYFGPGTRLTVL.

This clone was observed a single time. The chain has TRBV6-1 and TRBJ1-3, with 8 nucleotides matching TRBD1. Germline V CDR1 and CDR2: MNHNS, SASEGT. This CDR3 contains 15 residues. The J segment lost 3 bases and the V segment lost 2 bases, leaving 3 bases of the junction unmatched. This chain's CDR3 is CASSEQGARGNTIYF. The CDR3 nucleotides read TGTGCCAGCAGTGAACAGGGGGCCCGTGGAAACACCATATATTTT.

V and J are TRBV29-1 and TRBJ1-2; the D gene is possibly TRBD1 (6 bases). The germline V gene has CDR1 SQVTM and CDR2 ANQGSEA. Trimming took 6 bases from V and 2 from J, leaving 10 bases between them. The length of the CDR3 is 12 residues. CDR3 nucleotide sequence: TGCAGCGTGGATGGACAGAACTATGGCTACACCTTC. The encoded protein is CSVDGQNYGYTF.

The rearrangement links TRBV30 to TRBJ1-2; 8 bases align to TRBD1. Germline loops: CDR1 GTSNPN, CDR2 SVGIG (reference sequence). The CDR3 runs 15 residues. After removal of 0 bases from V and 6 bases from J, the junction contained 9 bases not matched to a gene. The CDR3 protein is CAWSVGLQGEDGYTF. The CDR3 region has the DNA TGTGCCTGGAGTGTTGGGCTACAGGGGGAAGATGGCTACACCTTC.

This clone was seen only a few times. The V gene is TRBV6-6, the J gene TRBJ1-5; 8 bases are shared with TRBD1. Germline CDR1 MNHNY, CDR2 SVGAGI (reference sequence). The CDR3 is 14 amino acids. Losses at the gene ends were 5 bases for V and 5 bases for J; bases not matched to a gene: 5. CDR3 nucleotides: TGTGCCAGCAGTGGACAGGGTGCGGATCAGCCCCAGCATTTT. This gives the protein CASSGQGADQPQHF.

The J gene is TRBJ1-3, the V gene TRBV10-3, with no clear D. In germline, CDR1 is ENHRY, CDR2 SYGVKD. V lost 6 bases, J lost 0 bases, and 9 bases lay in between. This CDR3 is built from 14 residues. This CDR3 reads CAIRTSHSGNTIYF. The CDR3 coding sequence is TGTGCCATCAGGACGAGCCACTCTGGAAACACCATATATTTT.

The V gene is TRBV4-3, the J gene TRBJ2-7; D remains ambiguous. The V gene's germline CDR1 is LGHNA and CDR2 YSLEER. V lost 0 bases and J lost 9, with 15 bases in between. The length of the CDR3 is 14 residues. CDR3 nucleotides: TGCGCCAGCAGCCAAGATCAAGGATCCCCCGGGCAGTACTTC. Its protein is CASSQDQGSPGQYF.

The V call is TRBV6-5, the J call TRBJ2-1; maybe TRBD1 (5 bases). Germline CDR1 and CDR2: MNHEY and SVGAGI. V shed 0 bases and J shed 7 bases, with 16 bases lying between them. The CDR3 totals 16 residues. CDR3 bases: TGTGCCAGCAGTTACTCAGCTAGTAGGGGATGGAATGAGCAGTTCTTC. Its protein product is CASSYSASRGWNEQFF.

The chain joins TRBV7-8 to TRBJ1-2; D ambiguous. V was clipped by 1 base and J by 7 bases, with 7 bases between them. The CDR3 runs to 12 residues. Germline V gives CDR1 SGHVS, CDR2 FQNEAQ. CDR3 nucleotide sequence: TGTGCCAGCAGCTTAGGGCGGGTTGGCTACACCTTC. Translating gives CASSLGRVGYTF.

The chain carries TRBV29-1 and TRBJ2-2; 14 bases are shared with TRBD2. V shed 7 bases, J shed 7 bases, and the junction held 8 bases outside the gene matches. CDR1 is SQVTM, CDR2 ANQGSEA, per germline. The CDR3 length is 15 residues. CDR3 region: CSARLAGGPSGELFF. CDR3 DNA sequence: TGCAGCGCCCGACTAGCGGGGGGGCCAAGCGGGGAGCTGTTTTTT.